This T cell receptor beta chain was captured in a study of T cell repertoires in ileal Crohn's disease. Only in-frame clones appear in the TCRdb table, and some are missing; sequencing was by immunoSEQ multiplex PCR. The profile shows over 8,500 clones, 70% to 80% of them singletons. The CDR3 length is 15 residues. With 3 bases clipped from V and 5 bases from J, the junction kept 5 bases outside the gene matches. CDR1 is LNHDA, CDR2 SQIVND, per germline (reference sequence). As to time point: neoterminal ileum biopsy at postoperative endoscopy, about 6 months after surgery. A note on this clone: Its antigen is unidentified.

Study outcomes and limitations: Endoscopic recurrence occurred in every patient whose clonality exceeded 26.8%.

V gene TRBV19 combines with J gene TRBJ2-1; the match to TRBD1 covers 9 bases. The clonotype originates from an adult with Crohn's disease. The specimen was ileal tissue. Here the CDR3 reads CASSMNRGLNNEQFF. The CDR3 DNA sequence: TGTGCCAGTAGTATGAACAGGGGGCTCAACAATGAGCAGTTCTTC.